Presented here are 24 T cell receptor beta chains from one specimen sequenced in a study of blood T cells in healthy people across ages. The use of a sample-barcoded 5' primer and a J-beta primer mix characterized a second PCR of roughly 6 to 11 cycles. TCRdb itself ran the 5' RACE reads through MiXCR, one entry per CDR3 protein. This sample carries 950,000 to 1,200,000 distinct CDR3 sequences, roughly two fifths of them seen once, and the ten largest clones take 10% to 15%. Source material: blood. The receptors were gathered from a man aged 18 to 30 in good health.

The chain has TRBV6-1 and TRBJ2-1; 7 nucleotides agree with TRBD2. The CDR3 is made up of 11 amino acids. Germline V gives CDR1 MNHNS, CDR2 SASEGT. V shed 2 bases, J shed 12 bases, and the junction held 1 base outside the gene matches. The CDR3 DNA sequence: TGTGCCAGCAGTGAACGCGGGGGGCAGTTCTTC. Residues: CASSERGGQFF.

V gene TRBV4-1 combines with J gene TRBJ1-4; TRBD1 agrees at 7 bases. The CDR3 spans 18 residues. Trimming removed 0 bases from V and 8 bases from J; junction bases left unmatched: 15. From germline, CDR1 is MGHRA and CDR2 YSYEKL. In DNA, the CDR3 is TGCGCCAGCAGCCAAGATCAGGACCACCGGGACAGTGGGGAAAAACTGTTTTTT. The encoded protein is CASSQDQDHRDSGEKLFF.

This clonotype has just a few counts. In DNA, the CDR3 is TGTGCCAGCAGCAATGACAACCCCTTTACGCAGTATTTT. The encoded protein is CASSNDNPFTQYF. This chain uses TRBV7-9 with TRBJ2-3; D remains ambiguous. Germline CDR1 SEHNR, CDR2 FQNEAQ (reference sequence). The length of the CDR3 is 13 residues. Trimming stripped 5 bases from V and 8 bases from J, with 14 bases between.

CDR3 sequence (DNA): TGCGCCAGCAGCTCTGGAAAGGGGAAGACAGAGGGCTACACCTTC. Translating it yields CASSSGKGKTEGYTF. This chain uses TRBV5-1 with TRBJ1-2; possible D gene TRBD1, 5 bases. The CDR3 contains 15 residues. Trimming removed 3 bases from V and 8 bases from J, with 20 bases in between. The germline CDR1 and CDR2 sequences are SGHRS and YFSETQ.

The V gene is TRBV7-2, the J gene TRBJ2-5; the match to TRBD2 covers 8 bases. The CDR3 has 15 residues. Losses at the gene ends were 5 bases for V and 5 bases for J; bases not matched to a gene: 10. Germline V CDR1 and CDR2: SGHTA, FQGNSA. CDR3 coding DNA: TGTGCCAGCAGCCGCGGGGGGCTTTTTAAGGAGACCCAGTACTTC. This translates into CASSRGGLFKETQYF.

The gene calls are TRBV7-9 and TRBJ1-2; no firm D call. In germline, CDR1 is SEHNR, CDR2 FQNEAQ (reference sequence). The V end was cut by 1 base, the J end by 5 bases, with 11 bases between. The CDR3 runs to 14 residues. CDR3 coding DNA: TGTGCCAGCAGCTTAGACGGTCAGGCGTATGGCTACACCTTC. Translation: CASSLDGQAYGYTF.

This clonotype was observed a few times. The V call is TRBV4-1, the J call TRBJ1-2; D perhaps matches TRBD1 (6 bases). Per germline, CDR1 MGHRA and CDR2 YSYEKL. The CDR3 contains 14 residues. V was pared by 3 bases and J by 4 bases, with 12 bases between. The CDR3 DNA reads TGCGCCAGCAGCCAGTATACAGGGACCTATGGCTACACCTTC. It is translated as CASSQYTGTYGYTF.

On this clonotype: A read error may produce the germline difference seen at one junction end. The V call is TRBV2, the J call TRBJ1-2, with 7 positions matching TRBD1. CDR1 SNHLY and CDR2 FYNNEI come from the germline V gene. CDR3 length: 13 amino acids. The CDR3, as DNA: TGTGCTAGCAGGGACGACAGGGTAGATGGCTACACCTTC. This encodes CASRDDRVDGYTF.

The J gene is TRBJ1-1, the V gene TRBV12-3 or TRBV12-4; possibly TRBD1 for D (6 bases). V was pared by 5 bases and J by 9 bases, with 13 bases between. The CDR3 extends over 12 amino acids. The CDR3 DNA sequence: TGTGCCAGCAGTCAAGGGGGTTTTCAAGCTTTCTTT. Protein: CASSQGGFQAFF.

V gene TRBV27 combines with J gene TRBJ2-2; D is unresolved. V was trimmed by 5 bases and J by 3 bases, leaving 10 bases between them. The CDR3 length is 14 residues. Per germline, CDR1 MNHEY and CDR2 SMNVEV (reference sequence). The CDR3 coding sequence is TGTGCCAGCAGTCAGGCCCGGGACACCGGGGAGCTGTTTTTT. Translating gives CASSQARDTGELFF.

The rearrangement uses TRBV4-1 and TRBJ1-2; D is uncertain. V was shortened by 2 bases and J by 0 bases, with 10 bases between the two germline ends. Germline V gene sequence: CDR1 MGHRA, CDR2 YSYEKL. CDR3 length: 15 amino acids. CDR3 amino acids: CASSQYESSNYGYTF. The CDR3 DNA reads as TGCGCCAGCAGCCAATATGAGAGTTCTAACTATGGCTACACCTTC.

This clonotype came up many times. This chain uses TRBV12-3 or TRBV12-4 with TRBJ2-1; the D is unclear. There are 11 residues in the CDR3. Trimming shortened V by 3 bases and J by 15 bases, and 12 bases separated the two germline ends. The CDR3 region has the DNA TGTGCCAGCAGTTTCCGTATAAGGCTGTTCTTC. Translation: CASSFRIRLFF.

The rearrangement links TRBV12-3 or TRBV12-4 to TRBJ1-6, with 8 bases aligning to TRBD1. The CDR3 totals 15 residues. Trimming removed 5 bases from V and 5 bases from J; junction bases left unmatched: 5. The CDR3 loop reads CASSRQGTNNSPLHF. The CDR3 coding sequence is TGTGCCAGCAGTCGACAGGGGACTAATAATTCACCCCTCCACTTT.

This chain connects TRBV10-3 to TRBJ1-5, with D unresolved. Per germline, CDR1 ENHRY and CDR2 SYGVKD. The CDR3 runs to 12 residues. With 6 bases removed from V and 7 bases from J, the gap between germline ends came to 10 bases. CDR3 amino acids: CAISPGMQPQHF. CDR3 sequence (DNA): TGTGCCATCAGCCCCGGGATGCAGCCCCAGCATTTT.

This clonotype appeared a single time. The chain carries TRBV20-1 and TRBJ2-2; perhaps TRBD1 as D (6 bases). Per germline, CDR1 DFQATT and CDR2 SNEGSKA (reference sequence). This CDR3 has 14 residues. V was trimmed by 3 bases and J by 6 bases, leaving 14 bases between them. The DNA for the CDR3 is TGCAGTGCTAGTCCAGGGGACGTCGCCGGGGAGCTGTTTTTT. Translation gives CSASPGDVAGELFF.

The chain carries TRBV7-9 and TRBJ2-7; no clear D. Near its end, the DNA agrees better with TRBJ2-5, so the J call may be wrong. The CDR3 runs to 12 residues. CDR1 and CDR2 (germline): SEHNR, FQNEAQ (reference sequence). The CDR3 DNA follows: TGTGCCAGCAGCTCAAAGGAAGAGACCCAGTACTTC. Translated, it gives CASSSKEETQYF.

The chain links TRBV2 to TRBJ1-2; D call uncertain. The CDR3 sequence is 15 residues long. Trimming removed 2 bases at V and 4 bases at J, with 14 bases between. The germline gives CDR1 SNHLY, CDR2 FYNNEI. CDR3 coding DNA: TGTGCCAGCAGTGAATTGGGGTTGGGTATCTATGGCTACACCTTC. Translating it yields CASSELGLGIYGYTF.

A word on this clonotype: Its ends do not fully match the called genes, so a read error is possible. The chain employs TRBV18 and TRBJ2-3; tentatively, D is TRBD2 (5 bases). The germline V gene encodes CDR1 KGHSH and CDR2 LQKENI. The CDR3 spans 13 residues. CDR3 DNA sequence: TGTGTCAGCTCACCGGGAAGCCCAGATACGCAGTATTTT. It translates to CVSSPGSPDTQYF.

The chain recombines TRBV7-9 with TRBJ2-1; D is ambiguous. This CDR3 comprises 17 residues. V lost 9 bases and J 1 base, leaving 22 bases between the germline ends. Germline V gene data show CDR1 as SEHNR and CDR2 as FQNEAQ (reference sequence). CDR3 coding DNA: TGTGCCAGTCCTGATCCCCCTTCCCCCTCATCCTACAATGAGCAGTTCTTC. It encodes CASPDPPSPSSYNEQFF.

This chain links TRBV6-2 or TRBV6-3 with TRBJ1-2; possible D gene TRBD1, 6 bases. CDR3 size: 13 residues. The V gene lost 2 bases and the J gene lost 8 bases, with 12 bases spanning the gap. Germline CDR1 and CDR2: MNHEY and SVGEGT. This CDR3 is CASSYGQGNGYTF. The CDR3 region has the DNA TGTGCCAGCAGTTACGGGCAGGGGAACGGCTACACCTTC.

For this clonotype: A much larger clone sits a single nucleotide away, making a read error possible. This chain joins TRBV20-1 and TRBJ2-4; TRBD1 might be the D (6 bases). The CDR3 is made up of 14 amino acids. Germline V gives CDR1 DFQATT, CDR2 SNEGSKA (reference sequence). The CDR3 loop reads CSTRGGNRKNIQYF. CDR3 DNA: TGCAGTACTAGAGGGGGTAATCGTAAAAACATTCAGTACTTC.

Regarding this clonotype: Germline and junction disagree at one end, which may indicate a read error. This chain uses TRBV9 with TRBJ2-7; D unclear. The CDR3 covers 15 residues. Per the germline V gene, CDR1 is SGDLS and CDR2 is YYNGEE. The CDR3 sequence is CASNVDTGKGNEQYF. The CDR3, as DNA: TGTGCCAGCAACGTAGATACGGGCAAAGGTAACGAGCAGTACTTC.

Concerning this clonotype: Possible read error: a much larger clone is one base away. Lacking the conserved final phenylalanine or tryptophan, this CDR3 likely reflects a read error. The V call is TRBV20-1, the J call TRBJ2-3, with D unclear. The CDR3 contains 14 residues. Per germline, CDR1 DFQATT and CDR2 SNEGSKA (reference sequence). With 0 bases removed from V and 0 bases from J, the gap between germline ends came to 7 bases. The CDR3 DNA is TGCAGTGCTAGAGATCCTGGAAGCACAGATACGCAGTATCTT. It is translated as CSARDPGSTDTQYL.

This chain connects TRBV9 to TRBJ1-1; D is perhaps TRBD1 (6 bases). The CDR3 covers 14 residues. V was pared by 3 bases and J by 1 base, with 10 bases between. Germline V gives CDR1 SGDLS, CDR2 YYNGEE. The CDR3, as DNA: TGTGCCAGCAGCGCCGGACAGCAGAACACTGAAGCTTTCTTT. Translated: CASSAGQQNTEAFF.